The rows below give T cell receptor beta chains drawn from one sample of a study of shared clonotypes between healthy human individuals. Produced via immunoSEQ multiplex PCR; TCRdb's table is partial and in-frame only. Seen here are about 2 million clones, over 85% observed once, and the top ten hold about 1.1%. Sequenced input: naive CD8+ T cells sorted from blood. These receptors were taken from a man aged 18 to 35 in good health. The CDR3 runs from the conserved cysteine through the conserved F or W. The D gene is left open where the match is weak. Part of the rows lack a size; the others show once, few, many or a class for expanded clones.

CDR3nt	CDR3aa	d_gene	abundance	v_gene	j_gene
TGTGCCAGCAGTTACTCGCAAGCGTCCTACGAGCAGTACTTC	CASSYSQASYEQYF	.	once	TRBV6-5	TRBJ2-7
TGTGCCAGCAGTTTCGATAGCGGGAGCTCCTACGAGCAGTACTTC	CASSFDSGSSYEQYF	TRBD2	few	TRBV6-5	TRBJ2-7
TGTGCCAGTGCCGGGACTGACTATAGGACATATTTGTCCGGGGAGCTGTTTTTT	CASAGTDYRTYLSGELFF	.	.	TRBV19	TRBJ2-2
TGTGCCAGTAGTATCAACGGACTAGCGGGTTACAATGAGCAGTTCTTC	CASSINGLAGYNEQFF	TRBD2	.	TRBV19	TRBJ2-1
TGTGCCAGCAGCCACCAGGACACTGAAGCTTTCTTT	CASSHQDTEAFF	.	.	TRBV7-9	TRBJ1-1
TGTGCCTGTTACGGGGTGACTGGAAACACCATATATTTT	CACYGVTGNTIYF	.	.	TRBV30	TRBJ1-3
TGTGCCAGCAGCTCCGGACTAGCCGGGGAGCTGTTTTTT	CASSSGLAGELFF	TRBD2	.	TRBV13	TRBJ2-2
TGTGCCAGCAGAGGAGGACAGACAACGAATCAGCCCCAGCATTTT	CASRGGQTTNQPQHF	.	.	TRBV6-5	TRBJ1-5
TGTGCCAGCAGCGTGGGCGGACCGGTGTACTTC	CASSVGGPVYF	.	.	TRBV7-9	TRBJ2-5
TGCAGCGTTGATCAGGACTATGGCTACACCTTC	CSVDQDYGYTF	.	.	TRBV29-1	TRBJ1-2
TGCAGCGTAGATCGCGCCGGCAGTTCCGAGCAGTACTTC	CSVDRAGSSEQYF	.	.	TRBV29-1	TRBJ2-7
TGTGCCAGCAGCTTCAGTGAGGGGACTAATGAAAAACTGTTTTTT	CASSFSEGTNEKLFF	.	.	TRBV7-6	TRBJ1-4
TGTGCCAGCAGTACGGGTTATGGGGATTCCTCCTACGAGCAGTACTTC	CASSTGYGDSSYEQYF	.	.	TRBV27	TRBJ2-7
TGTGCCATCAGTGAAAGTCGGGCAGGGGGCCATGGCTACACCTTC	CAISESRAGGHGYTF	TRBD1	once	TRBV10-3	TRBJ1-2
TGTGCCAGCAGCTTAGGAGACTCGAGCTCCTACAATGAGCAGTTCTTC	CASSLGDSSSYNEQFF	.	.	TRBV7-9	TRBJ2-1
TGTGCCAGCAGCCCCCGGGACAGGGATAATTCACCCCTCCACTTT	CASSPRDRDNSPLHF	TRBD1	.	TRBV9	TRBJ1-6
TGCGCCAGCAGCTCCACGGCCTACAATGAGCAGTTCTTC	CASSSTAYNEQFF	.	.	TRBV5-1	TRBJ2-1
TGTGCCAGCATGACCTGGAACACCGGGGAGCTGTTTTTT	CASMTWNTGELFF	.	.	TRBV5-4	TRBJ2-2
TGTGCCAGCAGCTTAGTGGACGGAGCTAACTATGGCTACACCTTC	CASSLVDGANYGYTF	.	.	TRBV13	TRBJ1-2
TGTGCCAGCAGCTTAAGCATGGGCACTGAAGCTTTCTTT	CASSLSMGTEAFF	.	.	TRBV7-9	TRBJ1-1
TGTGCCAGCAGCCCACCCGCAGGGGGCAAGGATGAAAAACTGTTTTTT	CASSPPAGGKDEKLFF	TRBD1	.	TRBV5-5	TRBJ1-4
TGTGCCAGCAGCGTAGAGCCAGGGGGCCATGGCTACACCTTC	CASSVEPGGHGYTF	TRBD1	.	TRBV9	TRBJ1-2
TGTGCCAGCAGCGAAACCGGGACGGGGTACAATGAGCAGTTCTTC	CASSETGTGYNEQFF	.	.	TRBV9	TRBJ2-1
TGTGCCAGCAGCGTCGAGGGTTCTAGCGGGAGCCGCACAGATACGCAGTATTTT	CASSVEGSSGSRTDTQYF	.	once	TRBV21-1	TRBJ2-3
TGCGCCAGCAGCCAAGGGGCGCAGGGACTAGCAGGCGAGCAGTACTTC	CASSQGAQGLAGEQYF	TRBD2	.	TRBV4-1	TRBJ2-7
TGTGCCAGCAGACTAGCGGGGGGCACCGGGGAGCTGTTTTTT	CASRLAGGTGELFF	TRBD2	.	TRBV25-1	TRBJ2-2
TGTGCCAGCAGTTTTCTGGGACCTGGGGCCAACGTCCTGACTTTC	CASSFLGPGANVLTF	.	.	TRBV27	TRBJ2-6
TGTGCCAGCAGCTTAGTCTACCAGCCCCAGCATTTT	CASSLVYQPQHF	.	.	TRBV7-8	TRBJ1-5
TGTGCCAGCAGCTTAGGAGGGGGGAACGGCTACGAGCAGTACTTC	CASSLGGGNGYEQYF	.	.	TRBV7-9	TRBJ2-7
TGCGCCAGCAGCCAAGATGGTGTAGACAGGGACGACTCCTACAATGAGCAGTTCTTC	CASSQDGVDRDDSYNEQFF	TRBD1	.	TRBV4-3	TRBJ2-1
TGCAGCGTTGTTGGCTGGACCGGCACAGATACGCAGTATTTT	CSVVGWTGTDTQYF	.	.	TRBV29-1	TRBJ2-3
TGTGCCAGCAGGGGACAGGGTCCGGAGACCCAGTACTTC	CASRGQGPETQYF	TRBD1	.	TRBV2	TRBJ2-5
TGTGCCTGGAGTGTTTTGGGACTAGCGGGGGGAAGGAACACCGGGGAGCTGTTTTTT	CAWSVLGLAGGRNTGELFF	TRBD2	.	TRBV30	TRBJ2-2
TGTGCCAGCAGGAAAAGCACAGATACGCAGTATTTT	CASRKSTDTQYF	.	.	TRBV27	TRBJ2-3
TGTGCCAGCAGTTACTCGCTGATCGCCGGCTACGAGCAGTACTTC	CASSYSLIAGYEQYF	.	once	TRBV6-5	TRBJ2-7
TGTGCCAGCAGCTTAGTTATCGGGCAGTACTTC	CASSLVIGQYF	.	.	TRBV11-2	TRBJ2-7
TGTGCCAGCAGCCCCGTAGACTCCTACGAGCAGTACTTC	CASSPVDSYEQYF	.	.	TRBV12-1	TRBJ2-7
TGCGCCAGCACGGACAGGGGCTTATCTGGCACCGGGGAGCTGTTTTTT	CASTDRGLSGTGELFF	TRBD1	.	TRBV5-1	TRBJ2-2
TGTGCCAGCAGTTACGGGTCTTCGGCCGGGGAGCTGTTTTTT	CASSYGSSAGELFF	.	.	TRBV6-5	TRBJ2-2
TGTGCCAGCAGCTTAACGCTAGCGTGGGAGCTGTTTTTT	CASSLTLAWELFF	.	.	TRBV7-2	TRBJ2-2
TGTGCCAGCAGTCCCTACGGGAACACTGAAGCTTTCTTT	CASSPYGNTEAFF	.	once	TRBV6-5	TRBJ1-1
TGTGCCTGGAGTCCGGAGGATACGCAGTATTTT	CAWSPEDTQYF	.	.	TRBV30	TRBJ2-3
TGTGCCAGCAGTTTCCCCCTCCGCAGTCCTAGCACAGATACGCAGTATTTT	CASSFPLRSPSTDTQYF	.	.	TRBV28	TRBJ2-3
TGCGCCAGCAGCCAAGACATGGGCCGCGGTTACGAGCAGTACTTC	CASSQDMGRGYEQYF	.	.	TRBV4-3	TRBJ2-7
TGTGCCAGCAGCTTGGACGGGGGAGGGGCAGATACGCAGTATTTT	CASSLDGGGADTQYF	TRBD2	.	TRBV5-6	TRBJ2-3
TGCGCCAGCAGCCAAGCTTTAATAGCGGGGTCCTACGAGCAGTACTTC	CASSQALIAGSYEQYF	TRBD2	.	TRBV4-1	TRBJ2-7
TGTGCCAGTAGTCCGGGACTAGCGGGAGTTCACACCGGGGAGCTGTTTTTT	CASSPGLAGVHTGELFF	TRBD2	.	TRBV19	TRBJ2-2
TGTGCCAGCTCAACAGAGAACACAGATACGCAGTATTTT	CASSTENTDTQYF	.	once	TRBV18	TRBJ2-3
TGCGCCAGCAGCCAAGTTGAGGGGAGCACTGAAGCTTTCTTT	CASSQVEGSTEAFF	.	.	TRBV4-1	TRBJ1-1